What follows are 11 T cell receptor beta chains derived from one specimen sequenced in a study of beta chain features in type 1 diabetes. Isolated RNA was reverse transcribed in full, so expressed TCRB transcripts were sequenced. Profiling relied on immunoSEQ multiplex PCR, and the TCRdb table lists in-frame clones only, not all of them. The data contain about 470,000 clones, 30% of them seen just once; the ten biggest clones take up about 0.065%. The sequenced sample consisted of naive CD4+ T cells from blood. These TCRs come from a man aged 18 to 35 in good health.

The rearrangement links TRBV2 to TRBJ2-5; TRBD1 agrees at 10 bases. Losses at the gene ends were 6 bases for V and 5 bases for J; bases not matched to a gene: 9. CDR3 size: 15 residues. CDR1 is SNHLY, CDR2 FYNNEI, per germline. In DNA form, the CDR3 reads TGTGCCAGCAGCCGGGACAGGGGTACCGGTGAGACCCAGTACTTC. It is translated as CASSRDRGTGETQYF.

The table lists this clone with a few counts. This chain joins TRBV15 and TRBJ1-1; D remains ambiguous. CDR1 is LNHNV, CDR2 YYDKDF, per germline (reference sequence). V was shortened by 0 bases and J by 4 bases, with 9 bases between the two germline ends. The CDR3 has 14 amino acids. CDR3 region: CATSRDSSFTEAFF. The CDR3 DNA reads TGTGCCACCAGCAGAGATTCGAGCTTCACTGAAGCTTTCTTT.

This chain joins TRBV18 and TRBJ2-5, with 9 positions matching TRBD1. With V trimmed by 5 bases and J by 5 bases, 9 bases remained unmatched. Germline lookup yields CDR1 KGHSH and CDR2 LQKENI. This CDR3 is built from 15 residues. The CDR3 region is CASSSGQGPGETQYF. The CDR3 region has the DNA TGTGCCAGCTCATCAGGACAGGGGCCAGGGGAGACCCAGTACTTC. Combining the CDR3 with reference TRBV18 and TRBJ2-5 gives the whole variable domain NAGVMQNPRHLVRRRGQEARLRCSPMKGHSHVYWYRQLPEEGLKFMVYLQKENIIDESGMPKERFSAEFPKEGPSILRIQQVVRGDSAAYFCASSSGQGPGETQYFGPGTRLLVL.

This clone was seen more than once but under ten times. The J gene is TRBJ2-7, the V gene TRBV25-1; D call uncertain. This CDR3 region has 13 residues. Looked up from germline, CDR1 is MGHDK and CDR2 is SYGVNS. V was shortened by 6 bases and J by 2 bases, with 11 bases between the two germline ends. Written as DNA, the CDR3 is TGTGCCAGCAGACCCAGTGCAGCCTACGAGCAGTACTTC. It encodes CASRPSAAYEQYF.

J is TRBJ2-6 and V is TRBV9; TRBD1 agrees at 8 bases. The V and J ends lost 3 bases and 0 bases, in that order; junction bases with no gene match: 8. Per germline, CDR1 SGDLS and CDR2 YYNGEE. CDR3 length equals 18 residues. The CDR3 DNA sequence: TGTGCCAGCAGCGCAGAAGGGGACAGGTCCTCTGGGGCCAACGTCCTGACTTTC. Its protein is CASSAEGDRSSGANVLTF.

The V gene is TRBV27, the J gene TRBJ2-5; tentative D call: TRBD1 (6 bases). The CDR3 is 16 amino acids. V lost 6 bases, J lost 5 bases, and 22 bases lay in between. Germline-derived CDR1 and CDR2 are MNHEY and SMNVEV (reference sequence). The CDR3 nucleotides read TGTGCCAGCAGCCCCCTCACAGGGCCCTCGGGGGAGACCCAGTACTTC. Its translation is CASSPLTGPSGETQYF.

The rearrangement links TRBV9 to TRBJ2-6; D may be TRBD1 or TRBD2 (5 bases each). Germline V gene sequence: CDR1 SGDLS, CDR2 YYNGEE. CDR3 size: 18 residues. V was trimmed by 3 bases and J by 4 bases, leaving 20 bases between them. The CDR3 here is CASSGPGTRRPGANVLTF. Here the CDR3 DNA reads TGTGCCAGCAGCGGACCAGGGACGCGACGGCCCGGGGCCAACGTCCTGACTTTC.

The table lists this clone with a few counts. The chain combines TRBV28 with TRBJ2-7; no reliable D call. Trimming removed 3 bases at V and 0 bases at J, with 9 bases between. The CDR3 runs 14 residues. Germline V lookup: CDR1 MDHEN, CDR2 SYDVKM. CDR3 nucleotide sequence: TGTGCCAGCAGTTTCGACGGGTCCTCCTACGAGCAGTACTTC. It yields the protein CASSFDGSSYEQYF.

The V gene is TRBV7-9, the J gene TRBJ2-5, with D possibly TRBD1 on 5 matching bases. The CDR3 sequence is 15 residues long. The V gene's germline CDR1 is SEHNR and CDR2 FQNEAQ (reference sequence). V dropped 5 bases and J dropped 2 bases, with 15 bases sitting between them. CDR3 bases: TGTGCCAGCAGCCCGAACCGGACACCTCAAGAGACCCAGTACTTC. It codes for CASSPNRTPQETQYF.

As DNA, the CDR3 is TGTGCCAGCAGCATCCGGGAGACCCAGTACTTC. It yields the protein CASSIRETQYF. This sequence joins TRBV11-1 and TRBJ2-5; D is undetermined. V was pared by 5 bases and J by 5 bases, with 6 bases between. The germline CDR1 and CDR2 sequences are SGHAT and FQDESV (reference sequence). This CDR3 region has 11 residues. The entire variable domain, with the rest obtained from reference TRBV11-1 and TRBJ2-5, is as follows: EAEVAQSPRYKITEKSQAVAFWCDPISGHATLYWYRQILGQGPELLVQFQDESVVDDSQLPKDRFSAERLKGVDSTLKIQPAELGDSAMYLCASSIRETQYFGPGTRLLVL.

The chain recombines TRBV15 with TRBJ2-6, with D unclear. CDR1 LNHNV and CDR2 YYDKDF come from the germline V gene (reference sequence). The V end was cut by 11 bases, the J end by 0 bases, with 8 bases between. This CDR3 spans 13 amino acids. The CDR3 DNA follows: TGTGCCTCGGGCTTCTCTGGGGCCAACGTCCTGACTTTC. Amino acids: CASGFSGANVLTF. Together with reference TRBV15 and TRBJ2-6, the CDR3 gives the full variable domain: DAMVIQNPRYQVTQFGKPVTLSCSQTLNHNVMYWYQQKSSQAPKLLFHYYDKDFNNEADTPDNFQSRRPNTSFCFLDIRSPGLGDTAMYLCASGFSGANVLTFGAGSRLTVL.